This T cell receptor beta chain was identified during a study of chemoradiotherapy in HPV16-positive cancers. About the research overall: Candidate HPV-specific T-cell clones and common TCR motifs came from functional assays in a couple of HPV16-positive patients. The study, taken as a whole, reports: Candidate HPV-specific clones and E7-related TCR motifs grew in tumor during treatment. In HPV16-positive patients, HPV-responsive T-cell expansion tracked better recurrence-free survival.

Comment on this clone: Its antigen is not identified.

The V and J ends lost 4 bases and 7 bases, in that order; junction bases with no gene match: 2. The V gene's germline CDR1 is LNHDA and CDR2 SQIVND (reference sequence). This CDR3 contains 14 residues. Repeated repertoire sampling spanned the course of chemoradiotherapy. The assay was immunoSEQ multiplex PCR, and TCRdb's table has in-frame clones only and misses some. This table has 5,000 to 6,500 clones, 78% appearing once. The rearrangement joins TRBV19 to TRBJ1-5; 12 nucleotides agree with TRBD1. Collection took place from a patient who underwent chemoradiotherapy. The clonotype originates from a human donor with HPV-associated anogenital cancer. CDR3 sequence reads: CASSTGTGGQPQHF. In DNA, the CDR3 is TGTGCCAGTAGTACCGGGACAGGGGGCCAGCCCCAGCATTTT.